The 18 T cell receptor beta chains listed next were all sequenced from one sample in a study of T cell repertoires in cytomegalovirus infection. MiXCR, run by TCRdb on the reads, gives a single entry per CDR3 protein. Among roughly 640,000 distinct CDR3 sequences listed, more than 20% were seen once. The sample comprised CD8+ T cells from PBMCs. The receptors stem from a human donor in good health (CMV status not recorded). Some clones in this sample may be carry-over from other donors' samples.

This clonotype was recorded once. This chain links TRBV13 with TRBJ1-4; D might be TRBD1 (5 bases). V was trimmed by 3 bases and J by 7 bases, leaving 9 bases between them. The germline CDR1 and CDR2 sequences are PRHDT and FYEKMQ (reference sequence). The CDR3 extends over 13 amino acids. CDR3 nucleotide sequence: TGTGCCAGCAGCTTGGGCAGGGCTGAAAAACTGTTTTTT. This sequence encodes CASSLGRAEKLFF.

This clonotype appeared many times. This chain links TRBV7-7 with TRBJ2-7, with 7 bases fitting TRBD1. The CDR3 is 17 amino acids. Germline V CDR1 and CDR2: SSHAT, FNYEAQ (reference sequence). CDR3 DNA: TGTGCTAGCAGCTTACGGACACCAGGGGGAAATTCCTACGAGCAGTACGTC. Protein sequence: CASSLRTPGGNSYEQYV.

This clonotype has only a few counts. This chain links TRBV29-1 with TRBJ1-2, with a weak D call TRBD1 (6 bases). V lost 2 bases to trimming and J lost 7 bases, with 11 bases between them. Per germline, CDR1 SQVTM and CDR2 ANQGSEA. The CDR3 covers 12 residues. CDR3 DNA: TGCAGCGTTGAAAGGGGGACGGGTGGCTACACCTTC. Translation gives CSVERGTGGYTF.

This clonotype was counted between two and nine times. The chain couples TRBV5-5 to TRBJ1-1; 10 bases line up with TRBD1. J gave up 5 bases and V 6 bases, and 4 bases lay outside the gene matches. The CDR3 runs 13 residues. Germline CDR1 SGHKS, CDR2 YYEKEE (reference sequence). The CDR3 sequence: CASIPGQGTEAFF. The CDR3 nucleotides read TGTGCCAGCATCCCGGGACAGGGGACTGAAGCTTTCTTT.

This clonotype came up many times. The chain carries TRBV7-6 and TRBJ2-7, with 7 bases fitting TRBD1. Germline CDR1 and CDR2: SGHVS and FNYEAQ. This CDR3 is 14 amino acids long. Germline trimming cut 7 bases from V and 7 bases from J; bases unmatched to any gene: 13. The CDR3 loop reads CASTYRQGSGEQYF. CDR3 nucleotides: TGTGCCAGCACCTACAGACAGGGTTCGGGTGAGCAGTACTTC.

This clonotype occurred a few times. The chain uses TRBV7-6 and TRBJ2-7; D ambiguous. The germline V gene encodes CDR1 SGHVS and CDR2 FNYEAQ. CDR3 length equals 12 residues. Trimming stripped 5 bases from V and 5 bases from J, with 10 bases between. The CDR3 spells CASSLSNHEQYF. The CDR3 DNA follows: TGTGCCAGCAGCCTCAGCAACCACGAGCAGTACTTC.

This clonotype was counted a few times. The chain combines TRBV20-1 with TRBJ2-3; 8 bases agree with TRBD2. Germline CDR1 reads DFQATT; CDR2 reads SNEGSKA (reference sequence). Trimming took 2 bases from V and 0 from J; bases not matched to a gene: 7. The CDR3 covers 16 residues. CDR3 bases: TGCAGTGCTAGACTAGCGGGTGACTCTAGCACAGATACGCAGTATTTT. It translates to CSARLAGDSSTDTQYF.

CDR3 sequence (DNA): TGCAGCGTTGACAGGGCCGGCACTGAAGCTTTCTTT. Translating gives CSVDRAGTEAFF. The genes are TRBV29-1 and TRBJ1-1, with a weak D call TRBD1 (5 bases). This CDR3 has 12 amino acids. Trimming shortened V by 3 bases and J by 4 bases, and 9 bases separated the two germline ends. Germline assignment: CDR1 SQVTM and CDR2 ANQGSEA. The full variable domain, completed using reference TRBV29-1 and TRBJ1-1, is SAVISQKPSRDICQRGTSLTIQCQVDSQVTMMFWYRQQPGQSLTLIATANQGSEATYESGFVIDKFPISRPNLTFSTLTVSNMSPEDSSIYLCSVDRAGTEAFFGQGTRLTVV.

This clonotype was detected only a few times. This chain connects TRBV7-2 to TRBJ1-2; D is unclear. The CDR3 has 15 residues. Germline CDR1 reads SGHTA; CDR2 reads FQGNSA. The ends were cut back, 5 bases at V and 3 bases at J, with 16 bases in the middle. In nucleotides, the CDR3 is TGTGCCAGCAGCATTGACGGAGGTTTTGACTATGGCTACACCTTC. It encodes CASSIDGGFDYGYTF. Supplemented by reference TRBV7-2 and TRBJ1-2, the full variable domain reads GAGVSQSPSNKVTEKGKDVELRCDPISGHTALYWYRQSLGQGLEFLIYFQGNSAPDKSGLPSDRFSAERTGGSVSTLTIQRTQQEDSAVYLCASSIDGGFDYGYTFGSGTRLTVV.

The J gene is TRBJ2-7, the V gene TRBV9; D gene unclear. Germline CDR1 reads SGDLS; CDR2 reads YYNGEE. V lost 0 bases and J lost 3, with 10 bases in between. CDR3 length equals 14 residues. Written as DNA, the CDR3 is TGTGCCAGCAGCGTAGGAAGGTACAGCTACGAGCAGTACTTC. Residues: CASSVGRYSYEQYF. Looking up the rest from reference TRBV9 and TRBJ2-7 gives the full variable domain: DSGVTQTPKHLITATGQRVTLRCSPRSGDLSVYWYQQSLDQGLQFLIQYYNGEERAKGNILERFSAQQFPDLHSELNLSSLELGDSALYFCASSVGRYSYEQYFGPGTRLTVT.

The J gene is TRBJ1-5, the V gene TRBV9; 8 bases are a match to TRBD1. The V and J ends lost 4 bases and 7 bases, in that order; junction bases with no gene match: 7. Germline V gene sequence: CDR1 SGDLS, CDR2 YYNGEE. CDR3 length: 14 residues. CDR3 region: CASSMGQARQPQHF. The CDR3 DNA is TGTGCCAGCAGCATGGGACAGGCGAGGCAGCCCCAGCATTTT.

The chain has TRBV4-3 and TRBJ2-2; D might be TRBD1 or TRBD2, each matching 5 bases. This CDR3 comprises 17 residues. V lost 1 base and J lost 5, with 17 bases in between. Germline CDR1 is LGHNA and CDR2 is YSLEER. CDR3 coding DNA: TGCGCCAGCAGCCAAGTATTTGCCGGGACGGAAACCGGGGAGCTGTTTTTT. Encoded protein: CASSQVFAGTETGELFF.

This rearrangement joins TRBV2 to TRBJ2-5, with D tentatively TRBD1 (5 bases). Germline loops: CDR1 SNHLY, CDR2 FYNNEI. This CDR3 contains 13 residues. Trimming pared 7 bases from V and 1 base from J, leaving 10 bases between. CDR3 sequence (DNA): TGTGCCAGCACTCAGGGTTTCCAAGAGACCCAGTACTTC. It translates to CASTQGFQETQYF.

The chain combines TRBV10-2 with TRBJ1-1; D remains unclear. The length of the CDR3 is 12 residues. The germline V gene encodes CDR1 WSHSY and CDR2 SAAADI. Trimming shortened V by 3 bases and J by 8 bases, and 10 bases separated the two germline ends. CDR3 DNA: TGCGCCAGCAGTGATCTCCTAACGGAAGCTTTCTTT. This codes for CASSDLLTEAFF.

The chain joins TRBV6-2 or TRBV6-3 to TRBJ2-2, with D possibly matching TRBD2 (5 bases). The CDR3 contains 15 residues. V was trimmed by 7 bases and J by 1 base, leaving 13 bases between them. The germline V gene encodes CDR1 MNHEY and CDR2 SVGEGT. CDR3: CASIAAGRNTGELFF. CDR3 coding DNA: TGTGCCAGCATCGCCGCGGGCCGGAACACCGGGGAGCTGTTTTTT.

Concerning this clonotype itself: A single base separates this from a much larger clone, so it may be a read error. The chain links TRBV20-1 to TRBJ2-7; D gene ambiguous. The CDR3 has 13 residues. CDR1 is DFQATT, CDR2 SNEGSKA, per germline (reference sequence). Trimming cost V 0 bases and J 6 bases, with 12 bases left between them. The CDR3 DNA is TGCAGTGCTAGAGATGGGCCAAATTGCGAGCAGTACTTC. This sequence encodes CSARDGPNCEQYF.

V and J are TRBV2 and TRBJ2-2, with D perhaps TRBD1 or TRBD2 (6 bases each). The CDR3 contains 15 residues. V gave up 5 bases and J gave up 4 bases, with 14 bases separating them. Germline V gives CDR1 SNHLY, CDR2 FYNNEI. The CDR3, as DNA: TGTGCCAGCAGTCCCTCGTGGGGGGCCACCGGGGAGCTGTTTTTT. Protein sequence: CASSPSWGATGELFF.

Comments on this clonotype: One base away lies a much larger clone, so this may be a sequencing read error. This chain connects TRBV4-3 to TRBJ1-2; no clear D. This CDR3 is built from 16 residues. Per the germline V gene, CDR1 is LGHNA and CDR2 is YSLEER. The CDR3 spells CASSQDRRNSNYDYTF. The CDR3 DNA follows: TGCGCCAGCAGCCAAGATCGCCGTAACTCTAACTATGACTACACCTTC.